The T cell receptor (beta chain) described here comes from a study of blood T cell repertoires in COVID-19. Across the study: Donors in the United States, Italy and Spain gave samples during acute or convalescent COVID-19. The analysed material was cDNA or gDNA that came from T cells, B-cell-depleted T cells, or PBMCs.

Per the study methods: Amplification of reference gene primers was used by the study to estimate nucleated cell counts. Some clones are missing from TCRdb's copy, which holds only in-frame ones; the method was immunoSEQ multiplex PCR. That table gives V, J and clone size, and the DNA gave D and trimming. The sample consists of around 180,000 clones, around four fifths of them appearing once. With 7 bases removed from V and 2 bases from J, the gap between germline ends came to 14 bases. This CDR3 comprises 14 residues. Germline values: CDR1 SGHNT, CDR2 YYREEE (reference sequence). The TCR was taken from a man in his 70s with active or convalescent COVID-19. The J gene is TRBJ2-3, the V gene TRBV5-4; the D is unclear. The sequencing input was peripheral blood. The CDR3 DNA sequence: TGTGCCAGCCGGCCTAGGCCTACCACAGATACGCAGTATTTT. Protein product: CASRPRPTTDTQYF.